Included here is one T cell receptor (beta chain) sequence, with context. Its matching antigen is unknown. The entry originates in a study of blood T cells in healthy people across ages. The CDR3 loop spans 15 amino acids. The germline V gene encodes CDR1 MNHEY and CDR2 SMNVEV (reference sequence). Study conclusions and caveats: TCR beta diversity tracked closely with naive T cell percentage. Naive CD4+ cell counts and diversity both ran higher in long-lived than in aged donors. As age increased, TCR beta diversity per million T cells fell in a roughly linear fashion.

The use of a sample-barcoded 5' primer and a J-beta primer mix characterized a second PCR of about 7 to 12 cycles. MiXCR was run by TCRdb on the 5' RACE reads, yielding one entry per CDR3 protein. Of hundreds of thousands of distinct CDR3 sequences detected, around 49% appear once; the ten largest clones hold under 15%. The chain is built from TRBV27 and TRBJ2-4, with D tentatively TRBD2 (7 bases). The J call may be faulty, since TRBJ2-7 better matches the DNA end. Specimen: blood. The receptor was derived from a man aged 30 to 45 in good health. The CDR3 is CASSLSGGVPYEQYF. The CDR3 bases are TGTGCCAGCAGTTTATCAGGGGGGGTCCCCTACGAGCAGTACTTC.